The 7 T cell receptor beta chains listed next were all sequenced from one sample in a study of blood T cell repertoires in COVID-19. Only in-frame clones appear in the TCRdb table, and some are missing; sequencing was by immunoSEQ multiplex PCR. The sample has 90,000 to 120,000 clones, 69% seen once. The sequencing input was peripheral blood. These receptor sequences come from a man of 80 years or more with acute or convalescent COVID-19.

There are many counts of this clone. The rearrangement links TRBV5-1 to TRBJ2-7, with D unclear. CDR1 and CDR2 from the germline V gene are SGHRS and YFSETQ. V was shortened by 1 base and J by 0 bases, with 11 bases between the two germline ends. CDR3 length: 15 amino acids. The CDR3 spells CASSLNLGSSYEQYF. As DNA, the CDR3 is TGCGCCAGCAGCTTGAACCTAGGAAGCTCCTACGAGCAGTACTTC.

The chain joins TRBV19 to TRBJ2-7; 8 bases match TRBD2. Germline trimming cut 7 bases from V and 4 bases from J; bases unmatched to any gene: 6. CDR1 is LNHDA, CDR2 SQIVND, per germline (reference sequence). This CDR3 comprises 13 residues. CDR3 nucleotide sequence: TGTGCCAGTACCCCTAGCGGGCCTTACGAGCAGTACTTC. Translating gives CASTPSGPYEQYF.

The V call is TRBV29-1, the J call TRBJ1-6; TRBD1 matches at 8 bases. V shed 6 bases, J shed 7 bases, and the junction held 5 bases outside the gene matches. This CDR3 contains 13 residues. The germline V gene encodes CDR1 SQVTM and CDR2 ANQGSEA. The CDR3: CSVGQGQNSPLHF. Written as DNA, the CDR3 is TGCAGCGTAGGACAGGGCCAGAATTCACCCCTCCACTTT.

V usage is TRBV11-3 and J usage is TRBJ2-3; 9 nucleotides align to TRBD2. V trimming: 5 bases; J trimming: 0 bases; junction bases outside the gene matches: 0. The CDR3 contains 14 residues. CDR1 and CDR2 (germline): SGHNT, YENEEA. CDR3 sequence (DNA): TGTGCCAGCAGCACTAGCGGGAGCACAGATACGCAGTATTTT. The encoded protein is CASSTSGSTDTQYF.

This clone was seen more than once but under ten times. V gene TRBV15 combines with J gene TRBJ2-7, with D tentatively TRBD1 (6 bases). Trimming pared 0 bases from V and 3 bases from J, leaving 12 bases between. The CDR3 is 15 residues long. The germline CDR1 and CDR2 sequences are LNHNV and YYDKDF (reference sequence). The CDR3 loop reads CATSRDPQGNYEQYF. DNA for the CDR3: TGTGCCACCAGCAGAGATCCGCAGGGGAACTACGAGCAGTACTTC.

V usage is TRBV10-3 and J usage is TRBJ2-5; D ambiguous. The V gene lost 6 bases and the J gene lost 2 bases, with 10 bases spanning the gap. The germline CDR1 and CDR2 sequences are ENHRY and SYGVKD. CDR3 size: 13 residues. The CDR3 DNA sequence: TGTGCCATCAGCGGGTCTGGGCAAGAGACCCAGTACTTC. Its translation: CAISGSGQETQYF.

The chain uses TRBV7-9 and TRBJ2-3, with 7 positions matching TRBD2. The length of the CDR3 is 18 residues. The V gene's germline CDR1 is SEHNR and CDR2 FQNEAQ (reference sequence). Trimming took 2 bases from V and 4 from J; bases not matched to a gene: 15. The CDR3 reads CASSLIPGAGANPDTQYF. CDR3 nucleotide sequence: TGTGCCAGCAGCTTAATACCAGGCGCGGGAGCTAACCCAGATACGCAGTATTTT.